The source of this T cell receptor (beta chain) is a study of vaccination and CD4 T cells after COVID-19. Study as a whole: Convalescent cases consisted of six males and four females, of whom two were Hispanic. Study findings and constraints: From approximately 23 to 38, the median of SARS-CoV-2-reactive clonotypes rose without reaching significance.

The Oncomine TCR Beta short-read assay was what sequenced the DNA obtained from cultured CD4+ T cells. One entry per CDR3 protein, called by TCRdb with MiXCR from the PCR reads. In the table there are about 14,000 distinct CDR3 sequences, under 75% of which are singletons. Described treatment: approximately nine-day PBMC culture with coronavirus spike peptide pools or control peptides (ViraFEST assay). TCR sequencing followed the expansion of antigen-specific T cells with peptide pools in ViraFEST. Culture conditions combined 2.2 million or so PBMCs per well with 9.5 to 10 IU/ml IL-2 and 9 to 10 ug/ml peptide pools. This clonotype was picked up a small number of times. What it binds is unknown. The CDR3 is made up of 14 amino acids. Per the germline V gene, CDR1 is DFQATT and CDR2 is SNEGSKA (reference sequence). Trimming stripped 1 base from V and 6 bases from J, with 15 bases between.

The chain combines TRBV20-1 with TRBJ2-5; a weak D match, TRBD2 (6 bases). The sequence was collected from a human donor who had recovered from COVID-19. Sequencing input: CD4+ T cells from blood, cultured in vitro. The CDR3 protein is CSARVGQGGQTQYF. CDR3 sequence (DNA): TGCAGTGCTAGAGTGGGTCAGGGAGGACAGACCCAGTACTTC.